The 11 T cell receptor beta chains listed next were all sequenced from one sample in a study of Graves' ophthalmopathy and Graves' hyperthyroidism. Amplification targeted the TCR beta CDR3 regions, with RNA transcripts as the source material. Scientists carried out first-round RT-PCR using HTBI primers and then a second-round multiplex PCR. TCRdb re-analysed the multiplex PCR reads in MiXCR, keeping a single row per CDR3 protein. The table lists about 740,000 distinct CDR3 sequences, roughly two fifths of them singletons. Source material: peripheral blood. These receptor sequences come from an adult man with Graves' ophthalmopathy.

This clonotype was recorded at least ten times. The chain is built from TRBV7-9 and TRBJ2-7; D perhaps matches TRBD2 (5 bases). The CDR3 is made up of 13 amino acids. V was clipped by 8 bases and J by 2 bases, with 13 bases between them. CDR1 and CDR2 from the germline V gene are SEHNR and FQNEAQ (reference sequence). Written as DNA, the CDR3 is TGTGCCAGCGGACGGGGTGTGGCCTACGAGCAGTACTTC. Residues: CASGRGVAYEQYF.

This chain connects TRBV7-2 to TRBJ1-6; TRBD1 is a possible D gene (6 bases). Germline V gene lookup returns CDR1 SGHTA and CDR2 FQGNSA. Trimming cost V 5 bases and J 14 bases, with 13 bases left between them. The CDR3 spans 12 residues. CDR3 loop: CASSQQGESLHF. Here the CDR3 DNA reads TGTGCCAGCAGCCAACAGGGAGAGTCCCTCCACTTT.

This clonotype was detected many times. The CDR3 nucleotides are TGCAGCGTTGAGGCGCAGGCAGGCCCTCTCGGCTCCTACGAGCAGTACTTC. The encoded protein is CSVEAQAGPLGSYEQYF. This rearrangement joins TRBV29-1 to TRBJ2-7; no clear D. The CDR3 contains 17 residues. The V end lost 3 bases, the J end lost 0 bases, and 21 bases lay between the germline ends. CDR1 SQVTM and CDR2 ANQGSEA come from the germline V gene.

The chain carries TRBV29-1 and TRBJ2-3, with D tentatively TRBD2 (6 bases). V was clipped by 3 bases and J by 5 bases, with 6 bases between them. The CDR3 has 11 residues. Germline loops: CDR1 SQVTM, CDR2 ANQGSEA. CDR3 region: CSVDGGDTQYF. Written as DNA, the CDR3 is TGCAGCGTTGACGGGGGAGATACGCAGTATTTT.

This clonotype has a count of ten or more. The rearrangement uses TRBV29-1 and TRBJ1-2, with D unclear. The germline V gene encodes CDR1 SQVTM and CDR2 ANQGSEA. This CDR3 is 12 amino acids long. V shed 2 bases and J shed 2 bases, with 6 bases lying between them. The CDR3 nucleotides read TGCAGCGTTGAACCCGGGAACTATGGCTACACCTTC. As protein: CSVEPGNYGYTF.

The table lists this clonotype with a few counts. V and J are TRBV11-2 and TRBJ2-5; tentatively, D is TRBD1 (5 bases). The CDR3 runs 13 residues. V lost 4 bases, J lost 5 bases, and 11 bases lay in between. Germline CDR1 is SGHAT and CDR2 is FQNNGV. The CDR3 region is CASSSDTRETQYF. CDR3 DNA: TGTGCCAGCAGCTCGGACACGAGGGAGACCCAGTACTTC.

There are a few counts of this clonotype. The chain links TRBV19 to TRBJ2-5; D possibly corresponds to TRBD1 (5 bases). CDR3 size: 15 residues. The germline gives CDR1 LNHDA, CDR2 SQIVND (reference sequence). Trimming removed 2 bases from V and 1 base from J, with 11 bases in between. CDR3 region: CASSIQGDRQETQYF. CDR3 DNA: TGTGCCAGTAGTATACAGGGCGACCGCCAAGAGACCCAGTACTTC.

The CDR3 here is CASSIGDTSTEAFF. CDR3 nucleotides: TGTGCCAGTAGTATCGGGGACACGAGCACTGAAGCTTTCTTT. The chain carries TRBV19 and TRBJ1-1; perhaps TRBD1 as D (6 bases). This CDR3 comprises 14 residues. CDR1 and CDR2 (germline): LNHDA, SQIVND (reference sequence). Trimming shortened V by 3 bases and J by 4 bases, and 12 bases separated the two germline ends.

The J gene is TRBJ2-5, the V gene TRBV11-2; 11 positions match TRBD2. The V segment lost 5 bases and the J segment 5 bases; nucleotides outside the gene matches: 10. Germline assignment: CDR1 SGHAT and CDR2 FQNNGV. This CDR3 spans 16 amino acids. CDR3 loop: CASSHNSGRAWETQYF. The CDR3 DNA follows: TGTGCCAGCAGCCATAATAGCGGGAGGGCCTGGGAGACCCAGTACTTC.

The V gene is TRBV7-9, the J gene TRBJ1-3; TRBD1 matches 8 bases. The germline V gene has CDR1 SEHNR and CDR2 FQNEAQ (reference sequence). V dropped 3 bases and J dropped 2; count of bases not matched to a gene: 6. This CDR3 is built from 16 residues. The CDR3 spells CASSFSDRGAGNTIYF. Here the CDR3 DNA reads TGTGCCAGCAGCTTCTCAGACAGGGGAGCTGGAAACACCATATATTTT.

Regarding this clonotype: This may be a read error: a much more frequent sequence differs by one nucleotide. This chain connects TRBV24-1 to TRBJ2-5; TRBD1 aligns across 8 bases. In germline, CDR1 is KGHDR, CDR2 SFDVKD. The junction had 12 bases not matched to a gene; V was cut back by 4 bases and J by 9 bases. This CDR3 contains 15 residues. The DNA for the CDR3 is TGTGCCACCAGTGACCCCGGGACAGGCGGTGAGGCCCAGTACTTC. Protein sequence: CATSDPGTGGEAQYF.